Listed below are T cell receptor beta chains from one sample, sequenced in a study of T-cell reconstitution after alpha-beta-depleted transplantation in children. TCRdb reprocessed the PCR reads via MiXCR and lists one record per CDR3 protein. The sample carries some 190,000 distinct CDR3 sequences, over 8.5% recorded once. The sequencing here drew on PBMCs, taken before TCRalphabeta/CD19-depleted stem cell transplant. These receptors all stem from a boy aged 2 to 10 with acute myeloid leukemia, due to receive a stem cell transplant. The CDR3 runs from the conserved cysteine through the conserved F or W. Each record gives: D gene, V gene, clone size, J gene, CDR3 protein, CDR3 DNA. The D gene is left open where the match is weak. Not all rows give a size; the values are once, few, many and, for expanded clones, a class.

TRBD1	TRBV20-1	many	TRBJ1-1	CSALGTSTGRNTEAFF	TGCAGTGCTTTAGGGACGTCGACAGGGAGGAACACTGAAGCTTTCTTT
NA	TRBV14	many	TRBJ2-1	CASSQQLTMRNEQFF	TGTGCCAGCAGCCAACAGCTGACGATGAGGAATGAGCAGTTCTTC
TRBD1	TRBV12-3/TRBV12-4	many	TRBJ1-1	CASSSPTGETEAFF	TGTGCCAGCAGTTCCCCTACAGGGGAGACTGAAGCTTTCTTT
NA	TRBV7-2	many	TRBJ1-2	CASSLVGGNYGYTF	TGTGCCAGCAGCTTAGTTGGGGGGAACTATGGCTACACCTTC
NA	TRBV6-1	many	TRBJ1-3	CASSPIIPVNTIYF	TGTGCCAGCAGTCCAATAATTCCTGTAAACACCATATATTTT
NA	TRBV29-1	many	TRBJ2-1	CSVKGAGGVNNEQFF	TGCAGCGTGAAAGGAGCGGGTGGGGTAAACAATGAGCAGTTCTTC
TRBD2	TRBV6-1	NA	TRBJ2-5	CASSDGTSGRRETQYF	TGTGCCAGCAGTGATGGGACTAGCGGGAGAAGGGAGACCCAGTACTTC
TRBD1	TRBV4-1	few	TRBJ1-2	CASSQGARTGSYGYTF	TGCGCCAGCAGCCAGGGCGCAAGGACAGGGAGCTATGGCTACACCTTC
NA	TRBV6-2/TRBV6-3	many	TRBJ2-1	CASSYPVNEQFF	TGTGCCAGCAGTTACCCGGTTAATGAGCAGTTCTTC
NA	TRBV7-9	many	TRBJ1-2	CASSLEGDAYGYTF	TGTGCCAGCAGCTTGGAGGGAGACGCCTATGGCTACACCTTC
NA	TRBV28	few	TRBJ2-5	CASSLLETKKETQYF	TGTGCCAGCAGTTTACTCGAGACAAAAAAAGAGACCCAGTACTTC
TRBD1	TRBV15	many	TRBJ1-4	CATSRETGGRKKLFF	TGTGCCACCAGCAGAGAGACAGGGGGCCGAAAAAAACTGTTTTTT
NA	TRBV27	many	TRBJ2-6	CASSSTGGANVLTF	TGTGCCAGCAGTTCCACCGGCGGGGCCAACGTCCTGACTTTC
NA	TRBV2	few	TRBJ2-5	CATTAGEETQYF	TGTGCCACCACGGCAGGGGAAGAGACCCAGTACTTC
NA	TRBV6-7	many	TRBJ1-5	CASSYGGGGTSNQPQHF	TGTGCCAGCAGTTACGGGGGCGGGGGCACTAGCAATCAGCCCCAGCATTTT
NA	TRBV28	many	TRBJ1-5	CASNKNNQPQHF	TGTGCCAGCAACAAGAACAATCAGCCCCAGCATTTT
TRBD2	TRBV5-1	many	TRBJ2-2	CASSSGGLAAGGTGELFF	TGCGCCAGCAGCTCTGGGGGACTAGCGGCTGGGGGCACCGGGGAGCTGTTTTTT
TRBD2	TRBV5-8	many	TRBJ2-7	CASRGLAGETHHEQYF	TGTGCCAGCAGAGGACTAGCGGGAGAGACGCACCACGAGCAGTACTTC
NA	TRBV20-1	many	TRBJ2-7	CSASSTSEQYF	TGCAGTGCTAGTTCTACTAGCGAGCAGTACTTC
TRBD1	TRBV9	many	TRBJ2-2	CASSGTGANTGELFF	TGTGCCAGCTCCGGGACAGGGGCGAACACCGGGGAGCTGTTTTTT
TRBD2	TRBV5-5	many	TRBJ2-4	CASSFAGTSGRALRRYF	TGTGCCAGCAGCTTCGCCGGGACTAGCGGGAGGGCCCTACGTAGGTACTTC
NA	TRBV19	many	TRBJ1-5	CASSPPEGNQPQHF	TGTGCCAGTAGTCCCCCTGAGGGGAACCAGCCCCAGCATTTT
TRBD1	TRBV10-2	many	TRBJ1-6	CASSGLGQAYSPLHF	TGCGCCAGCAGCGGTTTGGGACAGGCTTATTCACCCCTCCACTTT
TRBD1	TRBV20-1	many	TRBJ1-1	CSARRQGRVDTEAFF	TGCAGTGCCCGGCGACAGGGCAGAGTGGACACTGAAGCTTTCTTT
NA	TRBV5-6	many	TRBJ2-5	CASSLTTRGRETQYF	TGTGCCAGCAGCTTAACTACACGAGGGCGGGAGACCCAGTACTTC
NA	TRBV20-1	many	TRBJ2-2	CSAGALPGELFF	TGCAGTGCTGGGGCCTTACCCGGGGAGCTGTTTTTT
NA	TRBV6-5	many	TRBJ1-2	CASSYGAGSNYGYTF	TGTGCCAGCAGTTACGGGGCAGGCTCTAACTATGGCTACACCTTC
NA	TRBV7-2	many	TRBJ2-1	CASSFETNNEQFF	TGTGCCAGCAGCTTTGAGACTAACAATGAGCAGTTCTTC
TRBD2	TRBV6-1	NA	TRBJ2-1	CASSDSIAGGELEQFF	TGTGCCAGCAGTGATTCTATAGCGGGAGGGGAGCTTGAGCAGTTCTTC
NA	TRBV3-1	NA	TRBJ2-6	CASTPYSGANVLTF	TGTGCCAGCACCCCTTACTCTGGGGCCAACGTCCTGACTTTC
TRBD1	TRBV7-2	many	TRBJ1-1	CASRGTGVGAFF	TGTGCCAGCAGAGGGACAGGGGTTGGTGCTTTCTTT
TRBD1	TRBV11-2	many	TRBJ2-3	CASSSGPTGVKADTQYF	TGTGCCAGCAGCTCGGGACCCACAGGGGTAAAGGCAGATACGCAGTATTTT
TRBD1	TRBV5-1	many	TRBJ2-6	CASTSGRGPSGANVLTF	TGCGCCAGCACCTCGGGCAGGGGGCCGTCTGGGGCCAACGTCCTGACTTTC
NA	TRBV5-1	many	TRBJ1-4	CASSPTFSTPNEKLFF	TGCGCCAGCAGCCCTACGTTTAGCACCCCTAATGAAAAACTGTTTTTT
TRBD2	TRBV20-1	many	TRBJ2-1	CSASSSGEPYNEQFF	TGCAGTGCTAGTTCTAGCGGGGAGCCCTACAATGAGCAGTTCTTC
TRBD2	TRBV12-3/TRBV12-4	many	TRBJ2-5	CASSPSGGLQETQYF	TGTGCCAGCAGCCCTAGCGGGGGACTTCAAGAGACCCAGTACTTC
TRBD2	TRBV5-1	many	TRBJ2-5	CASSLGGGPPQETQYF	TGCGCCAGCAGCTTAGGCGGGGGGCCCCCTCAAGAGACCCAGTACTTC
NA	TRBV2	NA	TRBJ2-5	CASSGDGRPWAETQYF	TGTGCCAGCAGTGGAGACGGGCGACCCTGGGCAGAGACCCAGTACTTC
NA	TRBV7-2	many	TRBJ2-3	CASSLVGGADTQYF	TGTGCCAGCAGCTTAGTAGGCGGTGCAGATACGCAGTATTTT
NA	TRBV7-2	many	TRBJ2-5	CASSGGGARETQYF	TGTGCCAGCAGCGGAGGGGGGGCCCGGGAGACCCAGTACTTC